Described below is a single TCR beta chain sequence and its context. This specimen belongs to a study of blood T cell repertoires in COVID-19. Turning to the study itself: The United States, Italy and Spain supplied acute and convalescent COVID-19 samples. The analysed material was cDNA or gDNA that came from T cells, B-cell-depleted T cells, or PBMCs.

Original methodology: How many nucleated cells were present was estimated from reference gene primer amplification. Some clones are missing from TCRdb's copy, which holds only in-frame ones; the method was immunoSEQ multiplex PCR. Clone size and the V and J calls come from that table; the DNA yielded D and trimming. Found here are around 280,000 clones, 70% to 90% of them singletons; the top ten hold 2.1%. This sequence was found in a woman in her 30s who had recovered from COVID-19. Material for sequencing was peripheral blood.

CDR3 sequence reads: CASSRPDSEKLFF. CDR3 coding DNA: TGTGCCAGCAGCCGGCCCGACTCGGAAAAACTGTTTTTT. The rearrangement joins TRBV3-1 (or the pseudogene TRBV3-2) to TRBJ1-4; D ambiguous. Per the germline V gene, CDR1 is LGHDT and CDR2 is YNNKEL (reference sequence). The V gene lost 4 bases and the J gene lost 8 bases, with 11 bases spanning the gap. The CDR3 runs 13 residues.